Following are 14 T cell receptor beta chains from one sample sequenced in a study of cytotoxic CD8 clonotypes in ibrutinib-treated CLL. Profiled with immunoSEQ multiplex PCR; TCRdb holds only in-frame clones, not every one. The sample records tens of thousands of clones, 54% being singletons. Sequenced material: PBMCs, taken at disease progression, from a patient treated with ibrutinib. The receptors originated from a human donor with chronic lymphocytic leukemia.

The CDR3: CASSGDRGNYEQYF. CDR3 DNA sequence: TGTGCCAGCAGTGGGGACAGGGGAAACTACGAGCAGTACTTC. V is TRBV28 and J is TRBJ2-7; TRBD1 aligns across 10 bases. J lost 3 bases, V lost 5 bases, and 4 bases had no gene match. This CDR3 is built from 14 residues. Germline V gene lookup returns CDR1 MDHEN and CDR2 SYDVKM.

This chain uses TRBV18 with TRBJ1-1; D unresolved. Germline V gives CDR1 KGHSH, CDR2 LQKENI. This CDR3 has 13 amino acids. Trimming shortened V by 3 bases and J by 2 bases, and 7 bases separated the two germline ends. The CDR3 nucleotides read TGTGCCAGCTCACCGGGGAGAAACACTGAAGCTTTCTTT. It specifies CASSPGRNTEAFF.

The rearrangement joins TRBV13 to TRBJ2-7; D tentatively fits TRBD1 or TRBD2 (5 bases each). The CDR3 covers 13 residues. V lost 4 bases and J lost 3, with 10 bases in between. Germline CDR1 reads PRHDT; CDR2 reads FYEKMQ (reference sequence). CDR3 nucleotides: TGTGCCAGCAGCTCGGGACGGAACTACGAGCAGTACTTC. Its protein product is CASSSGRNYEQYF.

J is TRBJ1-1 and V is TRBV5-1; the match to TRBD1 covers 7 bases. The germline V gene encodes CDR1 SGHRS and CDR2 YFSETQ. With V trimmed by 7 bases and J by 4 bases, 13 bases remained unmatched. The CDR3 loop spans 15 amino acids. As DNA, the CDR3 is TGCGCCAGCCGCCGGGGAACAGGGGCTGGCACTGAAGCTTTCTTT. Translation gives CASRRGTGAGTEAFF.

V usage is TRBV6-5 and J usage is TRBJ1-2, with D hard to call. Germline CDR1 and CDR2: MNHEY and SVGAGI. V gave up 8 bases and J gave up 0 bases, with 10 bases separating them. The CDR3 spans 13 residues. The CDR3 spells CASGGRANYGYTF. The CDR3 coding sequence is TGTGCCAGCGGTGGGAGAGCTAACTATGGCTACACCTTC.

In DNA, the CDR3 is TGTGCCTGGGGTCAACCGGGACAGGGTAATGAAAAACTGTTTTTT. Translation: CAWGQPGQGNEKLFF. V and J are TRBV30 and TRBJ1-4, with 9 bases identical to TRBD1. Germline CDR1 and CDR2: GTSNPN and SVGIG (reference sequence). The CDR3 spans 15 residues. V shed 5 bases and J 4 bases; nucleotides not matched to a gene: 8.

This chain uses TRBV7-2 with TRBJ1-1, with 7 bases fitting TRBD1. Trimming at V came to 5 bases and at J to 1 base, leaving 7 bases not matched to a gene. Germline CDR1 reads SGHTA; CDR2 reads FQGNSA. The CDR3 consists of 15 residues. In DNA, the CDR3 is TGTGCCAGCAGCACCCAAGGGGGCGCGAACACTGAAGCTTTCTTT. It encodes CASSTQGGANTEAFF.

V and J are TRBV1 and TRBJ2-3; the table's D call TRBD2 went unverified against the DNA. TRBV1 is a recognized pseudogene. The CDR3 has 19 residues. This chain's CDR3 is CTSSQDGRVGEGFTDTQYF. In DNA form, the CDR3 reads TGCACCAGCAGCCAAGATGGGAGGGTGGGAGAGGGATTCACAGATACGCAGTATTTT.

The genes are TRBV4-3 and TRBJ1-2; D is uncertain. The CDR3 is 17 residues long. Germline CDR1 is LGHNA and CDR2 is YSLEER. V dropped 0 bases and J dropped 4 bases, with 18 bases sitting between them. DNA for the CDR3: TGCGCCAGCAGCCAAGATAAGTGGCAGGCCGGGGTCTATGGCTACACCTTC. It translates to CASSQDKWQAGVYGYTF.

The CDR3 DNA is TGTGCCAGCTCCCCGTTGACAGTGAACACTGAAGCTTTCTTT. Protein product: CASSPLTVNTEAFF. The chain joins TRBV18 to TRBJ1-1, with D maybe TRBD1 (5 bases). CDR3 size: 14 residues. Deletions cut 6 bases from V and 0 bases from J, with 11 bases between. Germline assignment: CDR1 KGHSH and CDR2 LQKENI.

This chain joins TRBV7-8 and TRBJ1-6; D gene unclear. The CDR3 runs 15 residues. The ends were cut back, 1 base at V and 4 bases at J, with 8 bases in the middle. CDR1 is SGHVS and CDR2 is FQNEAQ in the germline V gene. CDR3 DNA: TGTGCCAGCAGCTTAGTTCGGATTTATAATTCACCCCTCCACTTT. Residues: CASSLVRIYNSPLHF.

The rearrangement joins TRBV30 to TRBJ2-4; D may be TRBD2 (5 bases). V shed 2 bases and J shed 5 bases, with 7 bases lying between them. Germline V gives CDR1 GTSNPN, CDR2 SVGIG (reference sequence). CDR3 length: 12 amino acids. The CDR3 DNA sequence: TGTGCCTGGAGTAGCGGTCAAAACATTCAGTACTTC. Translated: CAWSSGQNIQYF.

This clone was picked up a small number of times. The genes are TRBV5-6 and TRBJ2-2, with TRBD1 as a possible D gene (7 bases). V dropped 4 bases and J dropped 3 bases, with 19 bases sitting between them. This CDR3 is built from 17 residues. Germline loops: CDR1 SGHDT, CDR2 YYEEEE. This chain's CDR3 is CASSRLDQGGYTGELFF. In DNA form, the CDR3 reads TGTGCCAGCAGCCGACTCGATCAGGGGGGATACACCGGGGAGCTGTTTTTT.

The CDR3 nucleotides are TGTGCCAGCAGTGAGATGGAAAGTCCTTCTGTGGTTAATGAGCAGTTCTTC. Its protein product is CASSEMESPSVVNEQFF. The J gene is TRBJ2-1, the V gene TRBV2; D gene unclear. The CDR3 is 17 residues long. Germline assignment: CDR1 SNHLY and CDR2 FYNNEI. V lost 3 bases and J 7 bases, leaving 22 bases between the germline ends.